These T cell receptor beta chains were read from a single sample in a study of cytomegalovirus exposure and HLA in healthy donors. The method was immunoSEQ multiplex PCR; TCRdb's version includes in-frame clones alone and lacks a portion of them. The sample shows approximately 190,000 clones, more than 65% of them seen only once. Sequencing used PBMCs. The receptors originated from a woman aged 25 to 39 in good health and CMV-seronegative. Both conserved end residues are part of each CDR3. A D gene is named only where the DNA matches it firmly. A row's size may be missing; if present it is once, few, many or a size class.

cdr3_aa: CASNDRGEAFF
cdr3_nt: TGTGCCAGTAACGACAGGGGTGAAGCTTTCTTT
clone_size: .
v_call: TRBV2
d_call: TRBD1
j_call: TRBJ1-1

cdr3_aa: CASSPMGLAGAYNEQFF
cdr3_nt: TGTGCCAGCAGCCCTATGGGGCTAGCGGGAGCTTACAATGAGCAGTTCTTC
clone_size: .
v_call: TRBV4-2
d_call: TRBD2
j_call: TRBJ2-1

cdr3_aa: CASSRSGSNTGELFF
cdr3_nt: TGTGCCAGCAGCCGTAGCGGGAGTAACACCGGGGAGCTGTTTTTT
clone_size: .
v_call: TRBV7-6
d_call: TRBD2
j_call: TRBJ2-2

cdr3_aa: CASSAQAGYGYTF
cdr3_nt: TGTGCCAGCAGTGCCCAAGCGGGGTATGGCTACACCTTC
clone_size: .
v_call: TRBV7-6
d_call: .
j_call: TRBJ1-2

cdr3_aa: CASKTNPHSYNEQFF
cdr3_nt: TGTGCCAGCAAAACTAACCCCCACTCCTACAATGAGCAGTTCTTC
clone_size: few
v_call: TRBV2
d_call: .
j_call: TRBJ2-1

cdr3_aa: CASSLDNRLGFYNEQFF
cdr3_nt: TGTGCCAGCAGCTTAGATAACAGACTAGGATTTTACAATGAGCAGTTCTTC
clone_size: few
v_call: TRBV11-2
d_call: .
j_call: TRBJ2-1

cdr3_aa: CASTLGRGGTEAFF
cdr3_nt: TGTGCCAGTACCCTCGGGAGGGGAGGCACTGAAGCTTTCTTT
clone_size: .
v_call: TRBV19
d_call: .
j_call: TRBJ1-1

cdr3_aa: CASSMRQGQGNTIYF
cdr3_nt: TGTGCCAGTAGTATGCGACAGGGACAAGGAAACACCATATATTTT
clone_size: few
v_call: TRBV19
d_call: TRBD1
j_call: TRBJ1-3

cdr3_aa: CASSLLLAGARSYEQYF
cdr3_nt: TGCGCCAGCAGCCTCCTCCTAGCGGGAGCCCGCTCCTACGAGCAGTACTTC
clone_size: once
v_call: TRBV4-1
d_call: TRBD2
j_call: TRBJ2-7

cdr3_aa: CSARGTRGYTF
cdr3_nt: TGCAGTGCTAGAGGGACTAGGGGCTACACCTTC
clone_size: .
v_call: TRBV20-1
d_call: .
j_call: TRBJ1-2

cdr3_aa: CASSIRQGSNSPLHF
cdr3_nt: TGTGCCAGCAGCATTCGACAGGGCAGCAATTCACCCCTCCACTTT
clone_size: .
v_call: TRBV11-2
d_call: TRBD1
j_call: TRBJ1-6

cdr3_aa: CASSLNGRAGGELFF
cdr3_nt: TGTGCCAGCAGCTTAAACGGGAGGGCCGGCGGGGAGCTGTTTTTT
clone_size: .
v_call: TRBV7-3
d_call: TRBD2
j_call: TRBJ2-2

cdr3_aa: CASSWGTRGDEAFF
cdr3_nt: TGCGCCAGCAGCTGGGGGACCCGGGGGGATGAAGCTTTCTTT
clone_size: .
v_call: TRBV5-1
d_call: .
j_call: TRBJ1-1

cdr3_aa: CASSPSNTQYF
cdr3_nt: TGTGCCAGCTCTCCCTCTAATACGCAGTATTTT
clone_size: once
v_call: TRBV18
d_call: .
j_call: TRBJ2-3

cdr3_aa: CASSPIAGGKTTQYF
cdr3_nt: TGTGCCAGCAGCCCTATAGCGGGAGGGAAGACTACGCAGTATTTT
clone_size: .
v_call: TRBV7-3
d_call: TRBD2
j_call: TRBJ2-3

cdr3_aa: CASSLAGGGTEAFF
cdr3_nt: TGTGCCAGCAGCTTAGCAGGGGGCGGGACTGAAGCTTTCTTT
clone_size: .
v_call: TRBV11-2
d_call: TRBD1
j_call: TRBJ1-1

cdr3_aa: CASSLSGTGGQYF
cdr3_nt: TGTGCCAGCAGCTTGTCCGGGACAGGTGGGCAGTACTTC
clone_size: .
v_call: TRBV5-8
d_call: TRBD1
j_call: TRBJ2-7

cdr3_aa: CAISESLGSLNYGYTF
cdr3_nt: TGTGCCATCAGTGAGTCGCTGGGGAGTCTTAACTATGGCTACACCTTC
clone_size: .
v_call: TRBV10-3
d_call: .
j_call: TRBJ1-2

cdr3_aa: CASSVESSSTWNEQFF
cdr3_nt: TGTGCCAGCAGCGTAGAATCGTCTAGCACGTGGAATGAGCAGTTCTTC
clone_size: .
v_call: TRBV9
d_call: .
j_call: TRBJ2-1

cdr3_aa: CATSKMDRVLTDTQYF
cdr3_nt: TGTGCCACCAGCAAAATGGACAGGGTACTCACAGATACGCAGTATTTT
clone_size: few
v_call: TRBV15
d_call: TRBD1
j_call: TRBJ2-3

cdr3_aa: CASSLEEPLAGFPDTQYF
cdr3_nt: TGTGCCAGCAGTTTAGAGGAACCACTAGCGGGTTTCCCAGATACGCAGTATTTT
clone_size: .
v_call: TRBV27
d_call: TRBD2
j_call: TRBJ2-3

cdr3_aa: CASSLEGLATGELFF
cdr3_nt: TGTGCCAGCAGCTTAGAGGGACTAGCGACCGGGGAGCTGTTTTTT
clone_size: few
v_call: TRBV7-2
d_call: TRBD2
j_call: TRBJ2-2

cdr3_aa: CASSFPSGRERLGTDTQYF
cdr3_nt: TGCGCCAGCAGCTTCCCCTCGGGGCGGGAGCGCCTGGGGACAGATACGCAGTATTTT
clone_size: once
v_call: TRBV5-1
d_call: TRBD2
j_call: TRBJ2-3

cdr3_aa: CASSLASSSAYEQYF
cdr3_nt: TGCGCCAGCAGCTTGGCCAGTTCGTCAGCCTACGAGCAGTACTTC
clone_size: few
v_call: TRBV5-1
d_call: .
j_call: TRBJ2-7

cdr3_aa: CASKVAGDSYNEQFF
cdr3_nt: TGTGCCAGCAAAGTAGCGGGGGACTCCTACAATGAGCAGTTCTTC
clone_size: once
v_call: TRBV6-6
d_call: TRBD2
j_call: TRBJ2-1

cdr3_aa: CASSSLQGQGPNGYTF
cdr3_nt: TGTGCCAGCAGCTCGCTCCAAGGACAGGGGCCAAATGGCTACACCTTC
clone_size: .
v_call: TRBV13
d_call: TRBD1
j_call: TRBJ1-2

cdr3_aa: CAISERDINSPLHF
cdr3_nt: TGTGCCATCAGTGAACGGGACATCAATTCACCCCTCCACTTT
clone_size: .
v_call: TRBV10-3
d_call: .
j_call: TRBJ1-6

cdr3_aa: CASTRTGRDSPLHF
cdr3_nt: TGTGCCAGCACCCGGACAGGCCGGGATTCACCCCTCCACTTT
clone_size: few
v_call: TRBV27
d_call: TRBD1
j_call: TRBJ1-6

cdr3_aa: CASSDRQGAYEQYF
cdr3_nt: TGCGCCAGCAGCGACCGACAGGGCGCCTACGAGCAGTACTTC
clone_size: .
v_call: TRBV4-1
d_call: TRBD1
j_call: TRBJ2-7

cdr3_aa: CASSSQWGVGNTEAFF
cdr3_nt: TGTGCCAGCAGTTCTCAATGGGGGGTGGGGAACACTGAAGCTTTCTTT
clone_size: .
v_call: TRBV25-1
d_call: .
j_call: TRBJ1-1

cdr3_aa: CASSFGQHANTGELFF
cdr3_nt: TGTGCCAGCAGCTTTGGACAGCACGCGAACACCGGGGAGCTGTTTTTT
clone_size: .
v_call: TRBV5-4
d_call: .
j_call: TRBJ2-2

cdr3_aa: CASSLGLGHYEQYF
cdr3_nt: TGTGCCAGCAGCTTAGGACTGGGTCACTACGAGCAGTACTTC
clone_size: .
v_call: TRBV7-3
d_call: .
j_call: TRBJ2-7

cdr3_aa: CASSPPGSYEQYF
cdr3_nt: TGTGCCAGCAGCCCCCCTGGGAGCTACGAGCAGTACTTC
clone_size: .
v_call: TRBV11-2
d_call: .
j_call: TRBJ2-7

cdr3_aa: CASGVGNTIYF
cdr3_nt: TGTGCCAGCGGTGTAGGAAACACCATATATTTT
clone_size: .
v_call: TRBV2
d_call: .
j_call: TRBJ1-3

cdr3_aa: CAWGPSGSGRYEQYF
cdr3_nt: TGTGCCTGGGGACCAAGCGGGAGCGGGCGCTACGAGCAGTACTTC
clone_size: once
v_call: TRBV30
d_call: TRBD2
j_call: TRBJ2-7

cdr3_aa: CASSLSGWTEAFF
cdr3_nt: TGTGCCAGCAGCTTATCGGGGTGGACTGAAGCTTTCTTT
clone_size: .
v_call: TRBV7-9
d_call: .
j_call: TRBJ1-1

cdr3_aa: CASSPWTGGGYGYTF
cdr3_nt: TGTGCCAGTAGTCCCTGGACAGGGGGTGGCTATGGCTACACCTTC
clone_size: few
v_call: TRBV19
d_call: TRBD1
j_call: TRBJ1-2

cdr3_aa: CASSFRGNYGYTF
cdr3_nt: TGTGCCAGCAGCTTCCGGGGGAACTATGGCTACACCTTC
clone_size: once
v_call: TRBV7-2
d_call: .
j_call: TRBJ1-2

cdr3_aa: CASSPNRGRNTGELFF
cdr3_nt: TGTGCCAGCTCACCCAACAGGGGCCGGAACACCGGGGAGCTGTTTTTT
clone_size: .
v_call: TRBV18
d_call: TRBD1
j_call: TRBJ2-2

cdr3_aa: CASSDFSGYSNQPQHF
cdr3_nt: TGTGCCAGCAGTGACTTTTCAGGATATAGCAATCAGCCCCAGCATTTT
clone_size: few
v_call: TRBV6-4
d_call: .
j_call: TRBJ1-5